What follows are 10 T cell receptor beta chains derived from one specimen sequenced in a study of shared clonotypes between healthy human individuals. Sequencing used immunoSEQ multiplex PCR; TCRdb keeps in-frame clones, though not all of them. Of 450,000 to 500,000 clones listed, approximately 81% are singletons. Sequences were obtained from PBMCs. All receptors derive from a woman aged 35 to 49 in good health. Some clones in this sample may be carry-over from other donors' samples.

J is TRBJ2-2 and V is TRBV27; possible D gene TRBD2, 5 bases. From germline, CDR1 is MNHEY and CDR2 SMNVEV (reference sequence). This CDR3 has 13 amino acids. V lost 6 bases, J lost 7 bases, and 12 bases lay in between. CDR3 protein: CASSLARGGELFF. The CDR3 DNA reads as TGTGCCAGCAGCCTTGCCCGGGGCGGGGAGCTGTTTTTT.

There are a few counts of this clone. A far larger clone is just one base off, so this is likely a read error. The same CDR3 can be traced to other DNA sequences in this sample. The V gene is TRBV29-1, the J gene TRBJ2-5; D is perhaps TRBD2 (5 bases). This CDR3 contains 17 residues. Germline V gene lookup returns CDR1 SQVTM and CDR2 ANQGSEA. V lost 0 bases and J lost 1, with 18 bases in between. In nucleotides, the CDR3 is TGCAGCGTTGAAGATAGCTCGCGGGTGAATTTCCAAGAGACCCAGTACTTC. This translates into CSVEDSSRVNFQETQYF.

The V gene is TRBV15, the J gene TRBJ2-7, with D perhaps TRBD1 (5 bases). The CDR3 length is 13 residues. Germline assignment: CDR1 LNHNV and CDR2 YYDKDF (reference sequence). Trimming cost V 5 bases and J 2 bases, with 10 bases left between them. CDR3 loop: CATSGAATYEQYF. The CDR3 nucleotides are TGTGCCACCAGCGGGGCCGCTACCTACGAGCAGTACTTC.

On this clone: With a far larger clone one base away, a read error is the likely cause. V gene TRBV7-2 combines with J gene TRBJ1-2; D possibly corresponds to TRBD1 (6 bases). The CDR3 consists of 14 residues. Germline lookup yields CDR1 SGHTA and CDR2 FQGNSA. V was shortened by 4 bases and J by 6 bases, with 15 bases between the two germline ends. CDR3 amino acids: CASSSTGNSDGYTF. CDR3 coding DNA: TGTGCCAGCAGCTCCACAGGGAATAGTGATGGCTACACCTTC.

The CDR3 sequence is CASSPPLATGRKKLFF. The CDR3 bases are TGTGCCAGCTCACCACCGCTCGCGACAGGGAGGAAAAAACTGTTTTTT. The V call is TRBV18, the J call TRBJ1-4, with 7 nucleotides matching TRBD1. CDR1 is KGHSH and CDR2 is LQKENI in the germline V gene. The CDR3 has 16 residues. V trimming: 0 bases; J trimming: 9 bases; junction bases outside the gene matches: 10.

V is TRBV6-5 and J is TRBJ2-7, with TRBD1 identical over 8 bases. The ends lost 6 bases at V and 2 bases at J; junction bases unmatched: 6. The CDR3 has 14 amino acids. From germline, CDR1 is MNHEY and CDR2 SVGAGI. The CDR3 protein is CASSLDRVPYEQYF. Here the CDR3 DNA reads TGTGCCAGCAGCCTGGACAGGGTACCCTACGAGCAGTACTTC.

The V and J genes are TRBV25-1 and TRBJ2-5, with D tentatively TRBD2 (5 bases). CDR1 is MGHDK and CDR2 is SYGVNS in the germline V gene. V was pared by 6 bases and J by 4 bases, with 21 bases between. The CDR3 sequence is 16 residues long. The CDR3: CASSVTGKKRAETQYF. CDR3 DNA sequence: TGTGCCAGCAGCGTGACCGGGAAAAAGAGGGCAGAGACCCAGTACTTC.

In the case of this clone: A much larger clone differs by one base, so this may be a read error. This sample also contains other DNA sequences that code for the same CDR3. This rearrangement joins TRBV11-2 to TRBJ2-7; TRBD1 agrees at 7 bases. This CDR3 is 14 amino acids long. The J segment lost 9 bases and the V segment lost 1 base, leaving 9 bases of the junction unmatched. CDR1 and CDR2 (germline): SGHAT, FQNNGV. The CDR3 DNA is TGTGCCAGCAGCTTAGCGGGACAGTGGGCCCCGCAGTACTTC. Encoded protein: CASSLAGQWAPQYF.

This sequence joins TRBV5-1 and TRBJ2-1, with TRBD2 matching 12 bases. The germline V gene encodes CDR1 SGHRS and CDR2 YFSETQ. The CDR3 sequence is 16 residues long. Germline trimming cut 5 bases from V and 5 bases from J; bases unmatched to any gene: 8. CDR3 nucleotides: TGCGCCAGCAGTCCTAGACTAGCGGGAGAACACAATGAGCAGTTCTTC. Its protein product is CASSPRLAGEHNEQFF.

A remark on this clone: A far larger clone differs by one base, so this is likely a read error. This sample includes further DNA sequences coding for the same CDR3. The V call is TRBV25-1, the J call TRBJ1-1, with D tentatively TRBD1 (6 bases). Looked up from germline, CDR1 is MGHDK and CDR2 is SYGVNS. CDR3 size: 15 residues. The CDR3 nucleotides are TGTGCCAGCAGTGTACACGGTGGACAGAACACCGAAGCTTTCTTT. This sequence encodes CASSVHGGQNTEAFF.